The next 32 T cell receptor beta chains were all read from a single sample in a study of regulatory T cells in long-lasting Graves disease. Building of the TCR beta libraries involved iRepertoire HTBI primers and Arm-PCR of CDR3 regions. TCRdb processed the multiplex PCR reads anew with MiXCR; each CDR3 protein has one entry. The sample records 450,000 to 500,000 distinct CDR3 sequences, about 16% being singletons. The sample's time point: newly diagnosed GD, antithyroid drugs for less than 3 months. RNA extracted from PBMCs served as the sequencing template. These sequences were also reported in another study, on T cells in Graves' hyperthyroidism and ophthalmopathy.

Sequencing was performed on peripheral blood mononuclear cells (PBMCs), taken at new diagnosis, from a patient treated with antithyroid drugs. These receptors were taken from a man in his forties or fifties with Graves disease.

This clonotype has more than one count but fewer than ten. This chain uses TRBV29-1 with TRBJ2-3, with D possibly being TRBD2 (5 bases). Germline V gene sequence: CDR1 SQVTM, CDR2 ANQGSEA. V was pared by 3 bases and J by 6 bases, with 16 bases between. There are 14 residues in the CDR3. In DNA, the CDR3 is TGCAGCGTTGATAGGGCTACACGGGATGATACGCAGTATTTT. The encoded protein is CSVDRATRDDTQYF.

This clonotype was recorded many times. The chain has TRBV27 and TRBJ1-2; no firm D call. Germline loops: CDR1 MNHEY, CDR2 SMNVEV (reference sequence). The length of the CDR3 is 15 residues. V lost 0 bases and J 8 bases, leaving 16 bases between the germline ends. This CDR3 reads CASSLSESDVLGYTF. CDR3 bases: TGTGCCAGCAGTTTATCGGAAAGTGATGTGCTGGGCTACACCTTC.

The rearrangement uses TRBV9 and TRBJ2-3, with D maybe TRBD2 (6 bases). There are 15 residues in the CDR3. The germline V and J ends were trimmed by 0 bases and 4 bases, with 12 bases remaining between them. Germline values: CDR1 SGDLS, CDR2 YYNGEE. Here the CDR3 reads CASSVGSSVADTQYF. The CDR3 DNA reads TGTGCCAGCAGCGTAGGATCTAGCGTCGCAGATACGCAGTATTTT. The whole variable domain, filled in from reference TRBV9 and TRBJ2-3, reads DSGVTQTPKHLITATGQRVTLRCSPRSGDLSVYWYQQSLDQGLQFLIQYYNGEERAKGNILERFSAQQFPDLHSELNLSSLELGDSALYFCASSVGSSVADTQYFGPGTRLTVL.

This clonotype was detected many times. The J gene is TRBJ2-1, the V gene TRBV20-1, with 7 bases lining up with TRBD1. Trimming at V came to 7 bases and at J to 5 bases, leaving 8 bases not matched to a gene. Germline lookup yields CDR1 DFQATT and CDR2 SNEGSKA (reference sequence). The CDR3 loop spans 13 amino acids. Here the CDR3 reads CSVRGQVNNEQFF. The CDR3 nucleotides read TGCAGTGTAAGAGGACAGGTCAACAATGAGCAGTTCTTC.

J is TRBJ2-2 and V is TRBV5-6; D gene unclear. The CDR3 runs to 12 residues. Germline CDR1 reads SGHDT; CDR2 reads YYEEEE. The V gene lost 4 bases and the J gene lost 7 bases, with 8 bases spanning the gap. The CDR3 DNA reads TGTGCCAGCAGCGCAGAGGTCGGGGAGCTGTTTTTT. Translation gives CASSAEVGELFF.

This clonotype was recorded at least ten times. The rearrangement uses TRBV28 and TRBJ2-5; a possible D gene is TRBD2 (6 bases). V lost 6 bases to trimming and J lost 2 bases, with 34 bases between them. There are 21 residues in the CDR3. Germline values: CDR1 MDHEN, CDR2 SYDVKM. In DNA form, the CDR3 reads TGTGCCAGCAGGGCCCATGTCCGGTTCGGGAGTACTCCAACCAAACAAGAGACCCAGTACTTC. This sequence encodes CASRAHVRFGSTPTKQETQYF.

CDR3 in DNA: TGTGCCAGTAGTGTGCCGGGACAGGCCATTACCGGGGAGCTGTTTTTT. Amino acids: CASSVPGQAITGELFF. The chain is built from TRBV19 and TRBJ2-2; TRBD1 agrees at 8 bases. The CDR3 covers 16 residues. CDR1 is LNHDA, CDR2 SQIVND, per germline (reference sequence). J was trimmed by 5 bases and V by 5 bases; bases with no gene match: 10.

The chain combines TRBV5-6 with TRBJ2-2; 14 positions match TRBD2. Germline V gene sequence: CDR1 SGHDT, CDR2 YYEEEE. This CDR3 comprises 17 residues. Unmatched junction bases numbered 1, after V lost 2 bases and J lost 1 base. CDR3 nucleotide sequence: TGTGCCAGCAGCTTCGGACTAGCGGGAGGGAACACCGGGGAGCTGTTTTTT. Translating gives CASSFGLAGGNTGELFF.

This clonotype has at least ten counts. This rearrangement joins TRBV6-1 to TRBJ2-5; D is perhaps TRBD2 (6 bases). Trimming removed 10 bases from V and 2 bases from J, with 14 bases in between. Germline-derived CDR1 and CDR2 are MNHNS and SASEGT. There are 13 residues in the CDR3. For the CDR3, the DNA is TGTGCCACCTCCGGGACTTATCAAGAGACCCAGTACTTC. Translation: CATSGTYQETQYF.

This clonotype appeared a single time. The V call is TRBV28, the J call TRBJ1-2; 8 bases agree with TRBD1. Germline V gene data show CDR1 as MDHEN and CDR2 as SYDVKM. The junction had 4 bases not matched to a gene; V was cut back by 3 bases and J by 4 bases. There are 14 residues in the CDR3. This CDR3 reads CASSFGQGAYGYTF. CDR3 DNA sequence: TGTGCCAGCAGTTTCGGACAGGGTGCCTATGGCTACACCTTC.

V gene TRBV2 combines with J gene TRBJ2-1; 12 bases match TRBD2. The CDR3 has 16 residues. The V gene's germline CDR1 is SNHLY and CDR2 FYNNEI. Germline trimming cut 4 bases from V and 7 bases from J; bases unmatched to any gene: 8. The CDR3 region is CASSATSGSMKNEQFF. The CDR3 bases are TGTGCCAGCAGTGCGACTAGCGGGAGTATGAAGAATGAGCAGTTCTTC.

The J gene is TRBJ1-1, the V gene TRBV4-1, with D perhaps TRBD1 (6 bases). Trimming stripped 5 bases from V and 0 bases from J, with 13 bases between. In germline, CDR1 is MGHRA, CDR2 YSYEKL. The CDR3 sequence is 15 residues long. The CDR3 DNA reads as TGCGCCAGCAGCGCAGGGGCGGCGGTGAACACTGAAGCTTTCTTT. This codes for CASSAGAAVNTEAFF.

The chain has TRBV6-5 and TRBJ1-1; no clear D gene. The CDR3 contains 12 residues. Germline V gene lookup returns CDR1 MNHEY and CDR2 SVGAGI. The V gene lost 2 bases and the J gene lost 3 bases, with 4 bases spanning the gap. CDR3 nucleotides: TGTGCCAGCAGTTACCAAGACACTGAAGCTTTCTTT. Protein product: CASSYQDTEAFF.

This clonotype has ten or more counts. The rearrangement uses TRBV11-2 and TRBJ2-2; the D is unclear. V lost 5 bases and J 0 bases, leaving 10 bases between the germline ends. From germline, CDR1 is SGHAT and CDR2 FQNNGV. This CDR3 region has 15 residues. This CDR3 reads CASSLRPANTGELFF. In DNA form, the CDR3 reads TGTGCCAGCAGCCTCCGGCCGGCGAACACCGGGGAGCTGTTTTTT. The entire variable domain, with the rest obtained from reference TRBV11-2 and TRBJ2-2, is as follows: EAGVAQSPRYKIIEKRQSVAFWCNPISGHATLYWYQQILGQGPKLLIQFQNNGVVDDSQLPKDRFSAERLKGVDSTLKIQPAKLEDSAVYLCASSLRPANTGELFFGEGSRLTVL.

This clonotype has a count of ten or more. The chain links TRBV20-1 to TRBJ2-5, with 7 bases aligning to TRBD1. Germline V gene data show CDR1 as DFQATT and CDR2 as SNEGSKA (reference sequence). After removal of 0 bases from V and 0 bases from J, the junction contained 4 bases not matched to a gene. This CDR3 region has 15 residues. The CDR3 region has the DNA TGCAGTGCTAGAGAGGGGACAGCCGACCAAGAGACCCAGTACTTC. This codes for CSAREGTADQETQYF.

This clonotype occurred a few times. The chain recombines TRBV28 with TRBJ2-2; no firm D call. V was clipped by 8 bases and J by 7 bases, with 8 bases between them. CDR1 and CDR2 from the germline V gene are MDHEN and SYDVKM. This CDR3 has 11 amino acids. CDR3 protein: CASQVVGELFF. CDR3 sequence (DNA): TGTGCCAGCCAAGTGGTCGGGGAGCTGTTTTTT.

Remarks on this clonotype: A much larger clone is a single base away; this may be a read error. The CDR3 bases are TGTGCCAGCAGTTTAGCTTTTCGGGCCGGGAGGTCGTTTCACAATGAGCAGTTCTTC. This gives the protein CASSLAFRAGRSFHNEQFF. The chain combines TRBV27 with TRBJ2-1, with 7 bases lining up with TRBD2. J gave up 5 bases and V 2 bases, and 18 bases lay outside the gene matches. Germline V lookup: CDR1 MNHEY, CDR2 SMNVEV (reference sequence). CDR3 length: 19 residues.

This chain uses TRBV2 with TRBJ2-7; 10 bases map to TRBD1. There are 13 residues in the CDR3. In germline, CDR1 is SNHLY, CDR2 FYNNEI. V was clipped by 11 bases and J by 0 bases; unmatched bases: 4. Written as DNA, the CDR3 is TGTGCCGGGGGGACAGGGGCCTCCTACGAGCAGTACTTC. Its translation: CAGGTGASYEQYF.

With regard to this clonotype: This may be a read error, as it is one base from a much larger clone. The rearrangement joins TRBV10-3 to TRBJ1-5, with D possibly TRBD1 on 5 matching bases. The CDR3 has 13 amino acids. CDR1 and CDR2 from the germline V gene are ENHRY and SYGVKD. DNA for the CDR3: TGTACCATCAGCGTCAGGGTGAATCAGCCCCAGCATTTT. Its translation: CTISVRVNQPQHF.

With respect to this clonotype: A much larger clone lies a single base off, so this may be a read error. The missing conserved phenylalanine or tryptophan at the end of this CDR3 makes a read error likely. The rearrangement links TRBV10-3 to TRBJ2-1; 15 nucleotides line up with TRBD2. The CDR3 loop spans 15 amino acids. CDR1 and CDR2 from the germline V gene are ENHRY and SYGVKD. V trimming: 7 bases; J trimming: 8 bases; junction bases outside the gene matches: 6. CDR3 sequence (DNA): TGTGCCATCAAGGGACTAGCGGGAGGTCCCGATGAGCAGTTCCTC. This codes for CAIKGLAGGPDEQFL.

A word on this clonotype: This may come from a read error, since a much larger clone is one base off. This chain connects TRBV3-1 to TRBJ1-1; maybe TRBD1 (5 bases). From germline, CDR1 is LGHDT and CDR2 YNNKEL (reference sequence). The CDR3 has 15 amino acids. The CDR3 loop reads CASGQARGEGTEAFF. CDR3 bases: TGTGCCAGCGGCCAAGCCCGAGGGGAAGGCACTGAAGCTTTCTTT.

The rearrangement links TRBV7-9 to TRBJ2-3; no definite D call. The germline CDR1 and CDR2 sequences are SEHNR and FQNEAQ (reference sequence). The CDR3 loop spans 15 amino acids. The ends were cut back, 1 base at V and 6 bases at J, with 14 bases in the middle. The chain's CDR3 is CASSLVWASDDTQYF. As DNA, the CDR3 is TGTGCCAGCAGCTTAGTATGGGCCAGCGACGATACGCAGTATTTT.

The chain uses TRBV12-3 or TRBV12-4 and TRBJ2-3, with a possible D match to TRBD2 (5 bases). This CDR3 is 14 amino acids long. Trimming took off 5 bases at V and 11 bases at J, with 20 bases between the two ends. The CDR3 loop reads CASSPSGSDLEQYF. The CDR3 DNA follows: TGTGCCAGCAGTCCCAGCGGATCAGACCTTGAGCAGTATTTT.

This rearrangement joins TRBV6-1 to TRBJ2-3, with D unclear. The CDR3 loop spans 15 amino acids. From germline, CDR1 is MNHNS and CDR2 SASEGT. With 2 bases removed from V and 2 bases from J, the gap between germline ends came to 11 bases. The CDR3: CASSEIMVFTDTQYF. The DNA of the CDR3 is TGTGCCAGCAGTGAAATTATGGTGTTCACAGATACGCAGTATTTT.

This clonotype appeared many times. The chain combines TRBV28 with TRBJ2-3, with TRBD2 matching over 11 bases. CDR3 size: 15 residues. The junction had 4 bases not matched to a gene; V was cut back by 6 bases and J by 2 bases. The germline V gene encodes CDR1 MDHEN and CDR2 SYDVKM. The CDR3 spells CASRWTSGSTDTQYF. The CDR3 bases are TGTGCCAGCAGATGGACTAGCGGGTCCACAGATACGCAGTATTTT. Drawing the rest from reference TRBV28 and TRBJ2-3, the complete variable domain is DVKVTQSSRYLVKRTGEKVFLECVQDMDHENMFWYRQDPGLGLRLIYFSYDVKMKEKGDIPEGYSVSREKKERFSLILESASTNQTSMYLCASRWTSGSTDTQYFGPGTRLTVL.

The chain couples TRBV12-3 or TRBV12-4 to TRBJ1-5, with 8 bases identical to TRBD1. V lost 6 bases and J lost 0; bases outside the gene matches: 4. CDR3 length equals 15 residues. The CDR3 region has the DNA TGTGCCAGCAGGACAGGGGCTTATAGCAATCAGCCCCAGCATTTT. This gives the protein CASRTGAYSNQPQHF.

This clonotype was picked up a small number of times. The V call is TRBV30, the J call TRBJ1-2; 7 positions match TRBD1. The ends lost 2 bases at V and 14 bases at J; junction bases unmatched: 11. The CDR3 is 12 amino acids. Germline-derived CDR1 and CDR2 are GTSNPN and SVGIG (reference sequence). The CDR3 DNA reads TGTGCCTGGAGTAAAGGGGGCCCCACTTCAACCTTC. Encoded protein: CAWSKGGPTSTF.

V and J are TRBV18 and TRBJ2-7; no definite D call. Trimming pared 0 bases from V and 6 bases from J, leaving 12 bases between. The germline V gene encodes CDR1 KGHSH and CDR2 LQKENI. The CDR3 has 14 residues. The CDR3 bases are TGTGCCAGCTCACCACCGGGAAGGGTGGTCGAGCAGTACTTC. The encoded protein is CASSPPGRVVEQYF. Full variable domain (remainder filled in from reference TRBV18 and TRBJ2-7): NAGVMQNPRHLVRRRGQEARLRCSPMKGHSHVYWYRQLPEEGLKFMVYLQKENIIDESGMPKERFSAEFPKEGPSILRIQQVVRGDSAAYFCASSPPGRVVEQYFGPGTRLTVT.

This rearrangement joins TRBV7-9 to TRBJ2-1, with 12 bases identical to TRBD2. Germline V lookup: CDR1 SEHNR, CDR2 FQNEAQ (reference sequence). The CDR3 is 15 amino acids. Trimming removed 4 bases from V and 6 bases from J; junction bases left unmatched: 4. The CDR3 coding sequence is TGTGCCAGCAGCTACCCTAGCGGGAGGGCCAATGAGCAGTTCTTC. Amino acid sequence: CASSYPSGRANEQFF.

This clonotype has only a few counts. This may be a read error: a much more frequent sequence differs by one nucleotide. The chain recombines TRBV15 with TRBJ2-1; possible D gene TRBD2, 6 bases. The germline CDR1 and CDR2 sequences are LNHNV and YYDKDF (reference sequence). The CDR3 loop spans 15 amino acids. The CDR3 nucleotides read TGTACCACCAGCAGAGTAGCGCGGGGAGTGAATGAGCAGTTCTTC. Its protein is CTTSRVARGVNEQFF. Variable domain in full (rest from reference TRBV15 and TRBJ2-1): DAMVIQNPRYQVTQFGKPVTLSCSQTLNHNVMYWYQQKSSQAPKLLFHYYDKDFNNEADTPDNFQSRRPNTSFCFLDIRSPGLGDTAMYLCTTSRVARGVNEQFFGPGTRLTVL.

This clonotype was seen only a few times. This chain uses TRBV5-1 with TRBJ2-2; D is ambiguous. The CDR3 length is 16 residues. Per the germline V gene, CDR1 is SGHRS and CDR2 is YFSETQ. Trimming removed 1 base at V and 6 bases at J, with 16 bases between. CDR3 amino acids: CASSLKARRDSGELFF. The CDR3 DNA is TGCGCCAGCAGCTTGAAGGCTAGGAGAGACTCCGGGGAGCTGTTTTTT.

This clonotype was seen many times. The chain joins TRBV30 to TRBJ1-5; 7 nucleotides agree with TRBD1. Germline CDR1 GTSNPN, CDR2 SVGIG (reference sequence). The CDR3 spans 14 residues. V shed 1 base and J 7 bases; nucleotides not matched to a gene: 7. Here the CDR3 DNA reads TGTGCCTGGAGTGCCCACAGGGGTCGGCAGCCCCAGCATTTT. Its translation: CAWSAHRGRQPQHF.